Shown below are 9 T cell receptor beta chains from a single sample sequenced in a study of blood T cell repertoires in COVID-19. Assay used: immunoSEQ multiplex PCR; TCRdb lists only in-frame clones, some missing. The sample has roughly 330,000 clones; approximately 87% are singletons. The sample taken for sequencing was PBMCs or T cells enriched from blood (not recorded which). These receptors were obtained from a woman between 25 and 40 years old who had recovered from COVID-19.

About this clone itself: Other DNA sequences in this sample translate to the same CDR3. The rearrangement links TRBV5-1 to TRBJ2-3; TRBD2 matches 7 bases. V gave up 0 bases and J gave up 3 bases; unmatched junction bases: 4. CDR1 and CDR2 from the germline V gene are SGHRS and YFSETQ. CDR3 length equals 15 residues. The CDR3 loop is CASSLGLASTDTQYF. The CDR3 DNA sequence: TGCGCCAGCAGCTTGGGACTAGCCAGTACAGATACGCAGTATTTT.

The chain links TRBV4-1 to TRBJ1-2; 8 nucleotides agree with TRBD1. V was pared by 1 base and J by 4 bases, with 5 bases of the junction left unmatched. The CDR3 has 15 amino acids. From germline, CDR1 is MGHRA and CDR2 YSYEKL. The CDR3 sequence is CASSQVTGGTYGYTF. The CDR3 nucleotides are TGCGCCAGCAGCCAAGTTACAGGGGGGACCTATGGCTACACCTTC.

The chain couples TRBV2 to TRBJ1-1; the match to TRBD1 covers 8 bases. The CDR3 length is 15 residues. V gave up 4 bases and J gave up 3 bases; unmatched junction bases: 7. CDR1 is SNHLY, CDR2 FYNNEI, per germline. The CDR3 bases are TGTGCCAGCAGTGCCCTCGGACAGGGCCACACTGAAGCTTTCTTT. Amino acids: CASSALGQGHTEAFF.

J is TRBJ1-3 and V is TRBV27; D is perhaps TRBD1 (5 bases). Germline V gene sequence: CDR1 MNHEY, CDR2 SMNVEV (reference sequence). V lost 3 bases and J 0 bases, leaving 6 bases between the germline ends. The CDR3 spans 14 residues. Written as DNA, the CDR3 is TGTGCCAGCAGTTTTGGGGCCTCTGGAAACACCATATATTTT. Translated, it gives CASSFGASGNTIYF.

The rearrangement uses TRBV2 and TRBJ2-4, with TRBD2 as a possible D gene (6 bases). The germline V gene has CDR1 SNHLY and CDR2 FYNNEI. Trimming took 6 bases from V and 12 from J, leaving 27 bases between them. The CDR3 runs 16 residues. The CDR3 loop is CASREGPGRTVGNQYF. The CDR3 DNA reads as TGTGCCAGCAGGGAGGGGCCGGGGAGAACAGTAGGGAATCAGTACTTC.

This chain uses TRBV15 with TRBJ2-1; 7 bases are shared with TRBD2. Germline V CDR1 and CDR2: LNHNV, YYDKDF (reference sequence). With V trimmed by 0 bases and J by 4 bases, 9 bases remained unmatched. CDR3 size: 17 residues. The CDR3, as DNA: TGTGCCACCAGCAGAGATCTCAAGACTAGCTTTTACAATGAGCAGTTCTTC. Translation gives CATSRDLKTSFYNEQFF.

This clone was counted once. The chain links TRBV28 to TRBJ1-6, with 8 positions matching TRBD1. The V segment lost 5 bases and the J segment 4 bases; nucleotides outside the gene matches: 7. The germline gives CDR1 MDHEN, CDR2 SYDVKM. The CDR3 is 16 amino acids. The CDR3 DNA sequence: TGTGCCAGCAGTCTAGGACAGGGATATTATAATTCACCCCTCCACTTT. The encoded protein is CASSLGQGYYNSPLHF.

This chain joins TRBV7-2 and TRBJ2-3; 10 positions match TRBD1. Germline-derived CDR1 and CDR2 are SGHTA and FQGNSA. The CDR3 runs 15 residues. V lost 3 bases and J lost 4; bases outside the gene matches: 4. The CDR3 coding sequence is TGTGCCAGCAGCTTGGGCGGGACAGGGGCAGATACGCAGTATTTT. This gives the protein CASSLGGTGADTQYF.

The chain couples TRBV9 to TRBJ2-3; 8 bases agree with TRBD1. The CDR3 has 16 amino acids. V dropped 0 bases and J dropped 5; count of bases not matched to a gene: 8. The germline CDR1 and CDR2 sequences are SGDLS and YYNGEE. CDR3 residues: CASSVDGQGAVDTQYF. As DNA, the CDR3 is TGTGCCAGCAGCGTAGATGGGCAGGGGGCGGTAGATACGCAGTATTTT.